The entry that follows covers one T cell receptor (beta chain) sequence. Its specificity is not known. The data were produced by immunoSEQ multiplex PCR, yet TCRdb's version contains in-frame clones alone and is incomplete. The sample lists 350,000 to 500,000 clones, 90% occurring once. Treatment specified: around 19 received Ad26.COV2.S at low or high dose, single or two shots; about 5 received placebo; per-sample allocation not given. Sampling was done on day 63 after the first vaccine or placebo injection. This entry is derived from a study of Ad26.COV2.S vaccination and SARS-CoV-2 variants. Study-wide points: Measures of TCR breadth and depth may have fallen short of total T cell responses. It was found that vaccine and placebo recipients had similar non-spike TCR breadth.

The clonotype comes from a person aged 18 to 59 who received the Ad26.COV2.S COVID-19 vaccine or a placebo. The sequences come from peripheral blood, collected in a trial of Ad26.COV2.S vaccine versus placebo.

The CDR3 is CASSPVRTQETQYF. The CDR3 coding sequence is TGTGCCAGCAGCCCAGTCCGGACACAAGAGACCCAGTACTTC. This chain uses TRBV4-2 with TRBJ2-5; the D gene is possibly TRBD1 (5 bases). Trimming pared 4 bases from V and 2 bases from J, leaving 11 bases between. Germline V gene sequence: CDR1 LGHNA, CDR2 YNFKEQ. The CDR3 is 14 amino acids.